These 12 T cell receptor beta chains came from one sample sequenced in a study of shared clonotypes between healthy human individuals. Produced via immunoSEQ multiplex PCR; TCRdb's table is partial and in-frame only. The profile shows 2 million to 2.5 million clones, 80% to 95% of them singletons. Material for sequencing was naive CD4+ T cells from PBMCs. The subset here: CD45RA+ positively selected. The receptors come from a man aged 18 to 35 in good health. Some clones in this sample may be carry-over from other donors' samples.

The CDR3 bases are TGTGCCAGCAGTGAAGGCGTTATTGGGGGGCGGGAGACCCAGTACTTC. Residues: CASSEGVIGGRETQYF. The genes are TRBV6-1 and TRBJ2-5, with D perhaps given as TRBD1 or TRBD2 (6 bases each). Trimming removed 1 base from V and 5 bases from J, with 17 bases in between. In germline, CDR1 is MNHNS, CDR2 SASEGT. The CDR3 length is 16 residues.

The rearrangement joins TRBV6-1 to TRBJ2-7, with D perhaps TRBD2 (6 bases). Germline loops: CDR1 MNHNS, CDR2 SASEGT. The CDR3 runs 12 residues. The V and J ends lost 6 bases and 3 bases respectively, with 9 bases between them. CDR3 DNA: TGTGCCAGCAGACGGGACTTCTACGAGCAGTACTTC. Amino acid sequence: CASRRDFYEQYF.

The chain links TRBV5-4 to TRBJ2-3; D remains unclear. The germline gives CDR1 SGHNT, CDR2 YYREEE (reference sequence). V shed 1 base and J shed 0 bases, with 6 bases lying between them. The CDR3 is made up of 14 amino acids. The CDR3 sequence: CASSLYKSTDTQYF. In nucleotides, the CDR3 is TGTGCCAGCAGCTTGTATAAAAGCACAGATACGCAGTATTTT.

This sequence joins TRBV18 and TRBJ1-3; perhaps TRBD1 as D (5 bases). V was cut by 3 bases and J by 0 bases, with 18 bases left in between. Germline V lookup: CDR1 KGHSH, CDR2 LQKENI. CDR3 length: 18 residues. The DNA for the CDR3 is TGTGCCAGCTCACCTGTCTGGGACCCAACGAGCTCTGGAAACACCATATATTTT. Translated: CASSPVWDPTSSGNTIYF. The entire variable domain, with the rest obtained from reference TRBV18 and TRBJ1-3, is as follows: NAGVMQNPRHLVRRRGQEARLRCSPMKGHSHVYWYRQLPEEGLKFMVYLQKENIIDESGMPKERFSAEFPKEGPSILRIQQVVRGDSAAYFCASSPVWDPTSSGNTIYFGEGSWLTVV.

The chain has TRBV6-5 and TRBJ2-7; D is unclear. CDR1 MNHEY and CDR2 SVGAGI come from the germline V gene. V lost 6 bases and J lost 3, with 12 bases in between. This CDR3 comprises 13 residues. The CDR3 loop is CASSFSSGYEQYF. The CDR3 bases are TGTGCCAGCAGCTTTAGTAGTGGCTACGAGCAGTACTTC.

The V and J genes are TRBV7-9 and TRBJ1-1; D perhaps matches TRBD1 (5 bases). Per germline, CDR1 SEHNR and CDR2 FQNEAQ (reference sequence). Between the trimmed V and J ends, which lost 1 base and 3 bases, there was a span of 15 bases. The CDR3 is 16 residues long. The DNA of the CDR3 is TGTGCCAGCAGCTTAGGAGTCGGCAGGGTTGACACTGAAGCTTTCTTT. Translation: CASSLGVGRVDTEAFF.

V gene TRBV6-6 combines with J gene TRBJ2-2; D may be TRBD1 (6 bases). CDR1 is MNHNY, CDR2 SVGAGI, per germline (reference sequence). The CDR3 totals 12 residues. The V end lost 7 bases, the J end lost 7 bases, and 10 bases lay between the germline ends. CDR3 region: CASNQGIGELFF. CDR3 DNA: TGTGCCAGCAATCAGGGGATCGGGGAGCTGTTTTTT.

The chain has TRBV2 and TRBJ2-1; 9 bases line up with TRBD2. The germline V gene encodes CDR1 SNHLY and CDR2 FYNNEI. CDR3 length: 14 residues. Trimming took 6 bases from V and 7 from J; bases not matched to a gene: 7. The CDR3 nucleotides read TGTGCCAGCAGGGTAGCGGGAGCGATGAATGAGCAGTTCTTC. This codes for CASRVAGAMNEQFF. Based on the CDR3 plus reference TRBV2 and TRBJ2-1, the full variable domain is EPEVTQTPSHQVTQMGQEVILRCVPISNHLYFYWYRQILGQKVEFLVSFYNNEISEKSEIFDDQFSVERPDGSNFTLKIRSTKLEDSAMYFCASRVAGAMNEQFFGPGTRLTVL.

This chain uses TRBV6-6 with TRBJ2-2; D remains ambiguous. In germline, CDR1 is MNHNY, CDR2 SVGAGI (reference sequence). V gave up 0 bases and J gave up 4 bases, with 12 bases separating them. This CDR3 contains 16 residues. CDR3 sequence: CASSYSIRRITGELFF. CDR3 DNA: TGTGCCAGCAGTTACTCGATTCGCCGGATCACCGGGGAGCTGTTTTTT.

The chain carries TRBV10-3 and TRBJ2-3; 8 bases are a match to TRBD2. Germline V gene sequence: CDR1 ENHRY, CDR2 SYGVKD. The CDR3 sequence is 17 residues long. The J segment lost 3 bases and the V segment lost 6 bases, leaving 14 bases of the junction unmatched. The CDR3 DNA sequence: TGTGCCATCAGGAACCCCCTAAGCGGGAGCCTGACAGATACGCAGTATTTT. Amino acids: CAIRNPLSGSLTDTQYF.

The chain has TRBV9 and TRBJ2-1; 12 nucleotides match TRBD1. The CDR3 covers 17 residues. Germline lookup yields CDR1 SGDLS and CDR2 YYNGEE. The trim removed 5 bases at V and 8 bases at J, leaving 14 bases unmatched. The CDR3 region has the DNA TGTGCCAGCAGTTTACTTCCGGGACAGGGGGCTTTCGATGAGCAGTTCTTC. It specifies CASSLLPGQGAFDEQFF.

The rearrangement joins TRBV5-1 to TRBJ2-1, with unresolved D. With 0 bases removed from V and 0 bases from J, the gap between germline ends came to 7 bases. Per germline, CDR1 SGHRS and CDR2 YFSETQ. There are 15 residues in the CDR3. In DNA form, the CDR3 reads TGCGCCAGCAGCTTGGAGGCCACCTCCTACAATGAGCAGTTCTTC. It is translated as CASSLEATSYNEQFF.